This T cell receptor (beta chain) was profiled in a study of T cell repertoires in cytomegalovirus infection (dated 2019 in TCRdb). Study-level background: Donor HLA type was relevant to the analysis, because carriage of CMV infection together with the matching HLA type was indicated by public TCR beta signatures. The paper as a whole reports these results and caveats: The ex vivo response was dominated by HLA-C-restricted CMV-specific TCR beta clonotypes, and the single most frequent clonotype in two of eight donors was supplied by these HLA-C-restricted clonotypes. Carriers of CMV infection plus the relevant HLA type were discriminated by the cumulative frequency of public TCR beta family members in the study cohort and in an independent roughly 350-donor cohort.

This clonotype was counted at least ten times. Its antigen is not yet known. The input lacks base qualities; no much larger clone sits a single base away. The germline V gene sets CDR1 to SGHTA and CDR2 to FQGNSA. The junction shows trimming of 1 base on V and 2 bases on J, plus 14 bases between the germline ends. The cysteine opens and the phenylalanine closes a CDR3 of 16 amino acids. The entry retains the CDR3 DNA only, 48 bases that are in frame from base 1. The sequencing machine was an Illumina HiSeq 1500. The public sequencing data were trimmed at Q25 with fastp and processed into clonotypes with MiXCR by TCRdb, which kept only in-frame beta chains. Under each unique CDR3 protein, matching rows form one entry showing the most common genes and DNA. This sample has 150,000 to 200,000 distinct CDR3 sequences in its table, and 14% of those were observed once. The top ten clones comprise more than 20% of the sample.

Recombination joined TRBV7-2 with TRBJ1-1; a tentative D match to TRBD1 spans 6 bases. Source material: PBMCs. The clonotype comes from a human donor in good health (CMV status not recorded). Some clones in this sample may be carry-over from other donors' samples. The CDR3 protein is CASSLGQGTLNTEAFF. The nucleotide sequence is given as TGTGCCAGCAGCTTAGGTCAAGGGACACTTAACACTGAAGCTTTCTTT.